This T cell receptor beta chain was obtained from a study of blood T cells in healthy people across ages (dated by TCRdb to between 2014 and 2016). In the study overall: In model experiments, template switching captured roughly one uniquely barcoded TCR beta cDNA molecule for every two T cells. Using the same blood draw, the study looked at two additional independent replicas of 1 million unique cDNA reads for two donors, one aged 18 to 29 and the other aged 80 or older. Donors were grouped into four age groups: young (average roughly 17 years), middle-aged (39), aged (roughly 67) and long-lived (over 80). Donors of different ages were randomly distributed across sequencing lanes to avoid experimental bias. The study measured age-related changes in TCR beta repertoire diversity using deep sequencing normalized with unique cDNA molecular identifiers. Here is what the overall study found, with its caveats: Conclusive comparison of naive and antigen-experienced compartments was prevented by the profiling of bulk unsorted PBMCs. As age increased, observed TCR beta diversity per million T cells dropped in a roughly linear way, and a significant reduction was already evident by age 40. Estimates of total diversity based on one million sequenced T cells were considered lower bounds and underestimates. The percentage of naive T cells measured by flow cytometry correlated strongly with observed TCR beta diversity. Compared with the aged group, the long-lived group had more naive CD4+ T cells, fewer expanded clones and increased TCR diversity, suggesting age selection. The CMV infection status of donors was not known, potentially confounding age-related changes in expanded clonotypes.

In its sample, this clonotype was seen a few times. The antigen it recognizes is unknown. Base qualities are not at hand, and no much larger clone is one base apart. To prepare the library, 5' RACE was applied. A second PCR of roughly 6 to 11 cycles was run with a J-beta primer mix and a sample-barcoded 5' primer. A unique molecular identifier was introduced onto each TCR beta cDNA molecule by a template-switch 5' adaptor carrying 12 random nucleotides. At least 3 million CDR3-containing paired-end reads were obtained from each sample. First-strand cDNA synthesis was performed from all RNA using the Mint cDNA synthesis kit, with priming by a TRBC-specific oligonucleotide. All cDNA was treated with uracil-DNA glycosylase and then went through a first 18-cycle PCR with the universal primers M1SS and BC2_uni_R. The authors processed their data as follows. Each sample was normalized by randomly selecting 1 million high-quality reads, each carrying a distinct molecular identifier. Reads with shared molecular identifiers were discarded instead of being binned into consensus sequences. MiTCR, with a Q25 quality threshold and the strictest error-elimination algorithm, was used for CDR3 identification, clonotype clustering and error correction. A nonparametric unseen species model with Euler transformation was used to estimate lower-bound total TCR beta diversity. TCRdb trimmed the raw reads at Q25, called clones with MiXCR and kept productive beta chains. Each record represents a unique CDR3 protein, reported with the most common genes and DNA among its rows. TCRdb's processing, not the authors' own work, is the source of the V and J calls. The table for this sample lists some 1,800,000 distinct CDR3 sequences; approximately 39% of them were counted only once. The ten largest clones represent roughly 23% of the sample.

The CDR3 runs 15 residues from the cysteine to the phenylalanine. The only DNA kept is the CDR3, 45 bases in frame from the first base. The CDR1 and CDR2 encoded by the germline V gene are SGHTA and FQGTGA. V is cut back by 5 bases and J by 7 bases, with 9 bases in the junction unmatched. Donors were 40 or so systemically healthy Caucasian individuals from Russia aged roughly 6 to 90 years. Ten milliliters of peripheral blood were drawn from each donor into EDTA-treated Vacutainer tubes. Ficoll-Paque density-gradient centrifugation was used to isolate PBMCs, with at least 7 million obtained per sample. Total RNA, at least 5 micrograms per sample, was extracted from PBMCs with Trizol reagent. Naive CD45RAhigh/CD27high T cell percentages were measured by flow cytometry on a PBMC aliquot from every donor.

The chain employs TRBV7-3 and TRBJ1-4; a stretch of 8 junction bases matches TRBD1. The receptor comes from a human donor in good health. Sequencing used blood. The nucleotide sequence is TGTGCCAGCAGCCCGTCAGGGGGCTTACGTGAAAAACTGTTTTTT. Translated, this is CASSPSGGLREKLFF.